Listed below are T cell receptor beta chains from one sample, sequenced in a study of cytomegalovirus exposure and HLA in healthy donors. Assay: immunoSEQ multiplex PCR; the TCRdb copy retains only in-frame clones and omits some. The sample includes some 150,000 clones, 70% to 80% of them seen just once. The sequenced sample consisted of PBMCs. These receptors all stem from a man in his forties or fifties in good health and CMV-seronegative. CDR3s include the opening cysteine and the closing phenylalanine or tryptophan. The order of the fields is D gene, clone size, J gene, V gene, CDR3 protein, CDR3 DNA. The D gene is left open where the match is weak. Some rows mark clone size as missing; the rest say once, few, many or name a class of expanded clone.

TRBD2,.,TRBJ2-7,TRBV7-2,CASSLNSGTSGYEQYF,TGTGCCAGCAGCTTAAATTCTGGGACTAGCGGCTACGAGCAGTACTTC
.,.,TRBJ2-5,TRBV5-4,CASSLPGFETQYF,TGTGCCAGCAGCTTGCCAGGGTTCGAGACCCAGTACTTC
.,.,TRBJ2-7,TRBV6-5,CASSRTGEQYF,TGTGCCAGCAGCAGAACGGGCGAGCAGTACTTC
.,.,TRBJ2-7,TRBV5-4,CASSPGASYEQYF,TGTGCCAGCAGCCCGGGAGCCTCCTACGAGCAGTACTTC
TRBD2,few,TRBJ2-2,TRBV6-5,CASGRGTGELFF,TGTGCCAGCGGGAGGGGAACCGGGGAGCTGTTTTTT
TRBD2,.,TRBJ2-5,TRBV2,CASSPHVTSGRVETQYF,TGTGCCAGCAGTCCGCACGTAACTAGCGGGAGGGTCGAGACCCAGTACTTC
.,.,TRBJ2-1,TRBV6-1,CASRAPPGNEQFF,TGTGCCAGCAGAGCCCCCCCGGGGAATGAGCAGTTCTTC
TRBD1,.,TRBJ2-7,TRBV7-2,CASRKDRGPYEQYF,TGTGCCAGCAGAAAAGACAGGGGTCCCTACGAGCAGTACTTC
TRBD1,few,TRBJ2-3,TRBV7-2,CASSLGRGREADTQYF,TGTGCCAGCAGCTTAGGCAGGGGGCGCGAGGCAGATACGCAGTATTTT
TRBD2,once,TRBJ2-7,TRBV7-9,CASSLESGGPNEQYF,TGTGCCAGCAGCTTAGAGTCGGGAGGGCCCAACGAGCAGTACTTC
TRBD1,.,TRBJ2-4,TRBV5-5,CASSFLGGLNIQYF,TGTGCCAGCAGCTTCCTAGGGGGCTTAAACATTCAGTACTTC
TRBD1,.,TRBJ2-1,TRBV19,CASSRTGQGAYNEQFF,TGTGCCAGTAGTCGCACGGGACAGGGGGCCTACAATGAGCAGTTCTTC
.,.,TRBJ2-7,TRBV6-5,CASTFGYEQYF,TGTGCCAGCACTTTCGGCTACGAGCAGTACTTC
.,.,TRBJ2-7,TRBV6-5,CASSEGPGSLEQYF,TGTGCCAGCAGTGAAGGTCCAGGGTCATTAGAGCAGTACTTC
.,.,TRBJ1-1,TRBV6-1,CASKDRWDTEAFF,TGTGCCAGCAAAGACAGGTGGGACACTGAAGCTTTCTTT
TRBD1,.,TRBJ2-7,TRBV29-1,CSVQDRESYEQYF,TGCAGCGTCCAGGACAGGGAGAGTTACGAGCAGTACTTC
.,.,TRBJ2-5,TRBV4-1,CASSQDWREQYF,TGCGCCAGCAGCCAAGATTGGAGGGAGCAGTACTTC
TRBD1,few,TRBJ2-2,TRBV15,CATSPRGTGGAMDTGELFF,TGTGCCACCAGCCCCCGAGGCACAGGGGGCGCGATGGACACCGGGGAGCTGTTTTTT
TRBD1,.,TRBJ2-2,TRBV30,CAWGQGGITGELFF,TGTGCCTGGGGACAGGGGGGGATCACCGGGGAGCTGTTTTTT
.,.,TRBJ2-4,TRBV18,CASSPAVGSQYF,TGTGCCAGCTCACCGGCGGTTGGCAGTCAGTACTTC
.,.,TRBJ2-1,TRBV19,CASNSRGVNEQFF,TGTGCCAGTAATTCCCGGGGAGTCAATGAGCAGTTCTTC
.,.,TRBJ2-7,TRBV7-2,CASSLGDTAYEQYF,TGTGCCAGCAGCTTAGGAGACACAGCCTACGAGCAGTACTTC
TRBD1,.,TRBJ2-7,TRBV6-1,CASSQWAGGVEQYF,TGTGCCAGCAGTCAATGGGCAGGGGGCGTCGAGCAGTACTTC
TRBD1,.,TRBJ2-7,TRBV18,CASSSSTGAYEQYF,TGTGCCAGCTCATCGTCTACAGGGGCCTACGAGCAGTACTTC
.,.,TRBJ1-5,TRBV27,CASSRTPNSNQPQHF,TGTGCCAGCAGTCGGACACCAAATAGCAATCAGCCCCAGCATTTT
.,.,TRBJ2-2,TRBV19,CASQLGGSNTGELFF,TGTGCCAGTCAACTGGGGGGATCGAACACCGGGGAGCTGTTTTTT
.,.,TRBJ2-2,TRBV19,CASSGAGELFF,TGTGCCAGTAGCGGGGCCGGGGAGCTGTTTTTT
TRBD2,.,TRBJ2-2,TRBV28,CASSSSSLAGGGPGELFF,TGTGCCAGCAGTTCCTCCTCACTAGCGGGAGGGGGGCCCGGGGAGCTGTTTTTT
.,.,TRBJ2-7,TRBV30,CAWTHWQGHYEQYF,TGTGCCTGGACTCACTGGCAGGGTCACTACGAGCAGTACTTC
.,.,TRBJ2-7,TRBV7-8,CASSGRGPPYEQYF,TGTGCCAGCAGCGGCAGGGGCCCCCCCTACGAGCAGTACTTC
TRBD1,.,TRBJ2-7,TRBV11-2,CASSPPGQTYEQYF,TGTGCCAGCAGCCCGCCGGGACAGACCTACGAGCAGTACTTC
.,.,TRBJ2-3,TRBV5-1,CASSSGRDGTDTQYF,TGCGCCAGCAGCTCAGGACGGGATGGGACAGATACGCAGTATTTT
.,few,TRBJ2-6,TRBV18,CASSPSGRIDSGANVLTF,TGTGCCAGCTCACCCTCTGGGAGAATAGACTCTGGGGCCAACGTCCTGACTTTC
TRBD2,.,TRBJ2-3,TRBV14,CASSPGGLAGRGGTDTQYF,TGTGCCAGCAGCCCTGGAGGACTAGCGGGAAGAGGGGGCACAGATACGCAGTATTTT
.,few,TRBJ2-7,TRBV6-4,CASSAPVPGENNEQYF,TGTGCCAGCAGTGCCCCGGTCCCAGGGGAAAATAACGAGCAGTACTTC
.,.,TRBJ2-2,TRBV23-1,CASSQSGRSPTGELFF,TGCGCCAGCAGTCAATCGGGGCGGAGTCCCACCGGGGAGCTGTTTTTT
.,.,TRBJ1-1,TRBV5-1,CASRSGVNTEAFF,TGCGCCAGCAGGTCAGGGGTGAACACTGAAGCTTTCTTT
.,.,TRBJ2-7,TRBV28,CATTDRINEQYF,TGTGCCACCACGGACAGAATCAACGAGCAGTACTTC
TRBD2,.,TRBJ2-1,TRBV9,CASSVVEREFYNEQFF,TGTGCCAGCAGCGTAGTTGAGCGGGAGTTCTACAATGAGCAGTTCTTC
TRBD1,.,TRBJ2-7,TRBV27,CASSVGDSYEQYF,TGTGCCAGCAGTGTTGGGGACAGCTACGAGCAGTACTTC
TRBD2,once,TRBJ2-7,TRBV7-8,CASSSGTSGSLNEQYF,TGTGCCAGCAGCTCTGGGACTAGCGGGAGTCTCAACGAGCAGTACTTC
.,.,TRBJ2-4,TRBV30,CAWSVPEGSAKNIQYF,TGTGCCTGGAGTGTACCCGAGGGCTCGGCCAAAAACATTCAGTACTTC
.,.,TRBJ2-6,TRBV18,CASSPLGRSGANVLTF,TGTGCCAGCTCTCCGTTGGGGAGATCTGGGGCCAACGTCCTGACTTTC
.,.,TRBJ2-4,TRBV19,CASDDRQNIQYF,TGTGCCAGTGATGACAGGCAAAACATTCAGTACTTC
TRBD2,.,TRBJ2-1,TRBV6-5,CASSGAGGQVEQFF,TGTGCCAGCAGTGGGGCGGGAGGGCAGGTTGAGCAGTTCTTC